The rows below give T cell receptor beta chains drawn from one sample of a study of glioma-infiltrating T cells. TCRdb reprocessed the multiplex PCR reads via MiXCR and lists one record per CDR3 protein. The profile shows 100,000 to 150,000 distinct CDR3 sequences, roughly 24% of them singletons. Material: glioma tissue, nonneoplastic brain tissue, or PBMCs (not recorded which). The receptors were sampled from a human donor with low-grade glioma or glioblastoma, undergoing nonglioma brain surgery, or in good health (not recorded which). The CDR3 runs from the conserved cysteine through the conserved F or W. A D gene is named only where the DNA matches it firmly. Clone size appears in some rows only: once, few, many, or a class for an expanded clone.

J	V	D	size	DNA	CDR3
TRBJ2-7	TRBV10-1	NA	NA	TGCGCCGGGACCTATAAACAGGGATGGTCCTACGAGCAGTACTTC	CAGTYKQGWSYEQYF
TRBJ2-7	TRBV2	NA	many	TGTGCCACCCGCTTGGGGGGAGAAGAGCAGTACTTC	CATRLGGEEQYF
TRBJ1-5	TRBV19	NA	many	TGTGCCAGTAGTATAAGAAGGGGCACTGGCCAGCCCCAGCATTTT	CASSIRRGTGQPQHF
TRBJ1-5	TRBV7-8	NA	many	TGTGCCAGCGGCTACGATCAGCCCCAGCATTTT	CASGYDQPQHF
TRBJ2-1	TRBV29-1	NA	NA	TGCAGCGTCGAGCTAGGGTATGAGCAGTTCTTC	CSVELGYEQFF
TRBJ2-7	TRBV3-1	NA	NA	TGTGCCCGCCGCCCGCCTCGCGGGCGTCTCTCCGCGCCGTACTTC	CARRPPRGRLSAPYF
TRBJ2-2	TRBV6-6	TRBD1	many	TGTGCCAGCAGTTACCGTGCAGGGGGCAACACCGGGGAGCTGTTTTTT	CASSYRAGGNTGELFF
TRBJ2-7	TRBV20-1	NA	many	TGCAGTGCTAGGCAGGGTCTCGTTCGGGACGAGCAGTACTTC	CSARQGLVRDEQYF
TRBJ2-5	TRBV28	NA	NA	TGTGCCAGCAGCTCTGCGGGACAGCAAGAGACCCAGTACTTC	CASSSAGQQETQYF
TRBJ1-1	TRBV20-1	NA	many	TGCAGTGCTCGAACAGGGTACACTGAAGCTTTCTTT	CSARTGYTEAFF
TRBJ2-7	TRBV12-3/TRBV12-4	NA	many	TGTGCCAGCAGTTTACAGCTTAGCTCCTACGAGCAGTACTTC	CASSLQLSSYEQYF
TRBJ2-7	TRBV15	TRBD2	many	TGTGCCACCCGAGGCACTAGCGGCAACGAGCAGTACTTC	CATRGTSGNEQYF
TRBJ2-1	TRBV20-1	TRBD2	many	TGCAGTGCTAGAGTACGGGAGGGGGAGCAGTTCTTC	CSARVREGEQFF
TRBJ2-7	TRBV27	TRBD2	many	TGTGCCAGCAGTCCGAAGTCCGGGACTACCTCCTACGAGCAGTACTTC	CASSPKSGTTSYEQYF
TRBJ2-7	TRBV20-1	TRBD2	many	TGCAGTGCTCCCCCTGGTCTAGCGGGACGGTACGAGCAGTACTTC	CSAPPGLAGRYEQYF
TRBJ2-3	TRBV20-1	NA	many	TGCAGTGCTGGGACGCCGAGCACAGATACGCAGTATTTT	CSAGTPSTDTQYF
TRBJ2-7	TRBV6-2/TRBV6-3	NA	many	TGTGCCAGCAGTTTCCTGGCGGGAGAGGGGGTCCGCGAGCAGTACTTC	CASSFLAGEGVREQYF
TRBJ2-7	TRBV11-1	NA	NA	TGTGCCGGCAGCCCGCCGACAGGAACCTACGAGCAGTACTTC	CAGSPPTGTYEQYF
TRBJ2-5	TRBV2	TRBD2	few	TGTGCCAGCAGTGAAGGACTAGCGGGAGAGACCCAGTACTTC	CASSEGLAGETQYF
TRBJ2-5	TRBV5-4	TRBD2	few	TGTGCCAGCAGCTCGGGGGGTTTCACACAAGAGACCCAGTACTTC	CASSSGGFTQETQYF
TRBJ2-3	TRBV6-1	NA	many	TGTGCCAGCAGCCCCTTTCCGACTATGGGAACAGATACGCAGTATTTT	CASSPFPTMGTDTQYF
TRBJ2-5	TRBV12-3/TRBV12-4	NA	many	TGTGCCAGCAGTTTACCCGCCCCCGGACAGTCGGAGACCCAGTACTTC	CASSLPAPGQSETQYF
TRBJ2-7	TRBV4-2	TRBD1	many	TGTGCCAGCAGCCAACCTGGGACAGGGTTTTACGAGCAGTACTTC	CASSQPGTGFYEQYF
TRBJ2-5	TRBV7-9	NA	many	TGTGCCAGCAGCTTAATCTGGGGCCCCCAAGAGACCCAGTACTTC	CASSLIWGPQETQYF
TRBJ2-3	TRBV19	TRBD2	many	TGTGCCAGTAGTATAGACCTAGCGGAGGGGGATACGCAGTATTTT	CASSIDLAEGDTQYF
TRBJ2-3	TRBV5-4	NA	NA	TGTGCCAGCAGCTCGACTAGGAGCACAGATACGCAGTATTTT	CASSSTRSTDTQYF
TRBJ1-5	TRBV7-2	NA	many	TGTGCCAGCAGCTTACTCGGAAACAATCAGCCCCAGCATTTT	CASSLLGNNQPQHF
TRBJ1-3	TRBV12-3/TRBV12-4	NA	NA	TGTGCCAGCACGCCGAGCTCTGGAAACACCATATATTTT	CASTPSSGNTIYF
TRBJ2-7	TRBV19	TRBD2	NA	TGTGCCAGTAGCACCCCGGGACTAGGCGACGAGCAGTACTTC	CASSTPGLGDEQYF
TRBJ1-2	TRBV19	NA	NA	TGTGCCAGTAGTATAGGGGCAGATGGCTACACCTTC	CASSIGADGYTF
TRBJ1-1	TRBV18	NA	many	TGTGCCAGCTCACCAGGAGGTCCGACTGAAGCTTTCTTT	CASSPGGPTEAFF
TRBJ1-2	TRBV3-1	NA	many	TGTGCCAGCAGACCTAGGCGAGACGCTAACTATGGCTACACCTTC	CASRPRRDANYGYTF
TRBJ2-1	TRBV28	NA	many	TGTGCCAGCAGTCCACCCCTCCGCGGTAATTACAATGAGCAGTTCTTC	CASSPPLRGNYNEQFF
TRBJ2-2	TRBV5-4	TRBD2	NA	TGTGCCAGCAGCCGCGGGGGGGGAGAGACCGGGGAGCTGTTTTTT	CASSRGGGETGELFF
TRBJ1-5	TRBV27	NA	NA	TGTACCGGCAGTTTTGTAGGGGTCCCCAATCAGCCCCAGCATTTT	CTGSFVGVPNQPQHF
TRBJ1-6	TRBV5-1	NA	NA	TGCGCCAGCAGCTCTGGGAGGACCGGACAGACTAATTCACCCCTCCACTTT	CASSSGRTGQTNSPLHF
TRBJ2-3	TRBV19	NA	few	TGTGCCAGTAGTATCCGCCCAGATACGCAGTATTTT	CASSIRPDTQYF
TRBJ2-7	TRBV7-9	NA	few	TGTGCCAGCAGATCACAGGGATACGAGCAGTACTTC	CASRSQGYEQYF
TRBJ2-5	TRBV12-3/TRBV12-4	NA	few	TGTGCCAGCAGTTTTTTTAGCAGCCAAGAGACCCAGTACTTC	CASSFFSSQETQYF
TRBJ1-5	TRBV20-1	TRBD1	many	TGCAGTGCTAAAGGGGGACAGGGAAATCAGCCCCAGCATTTT	CSAKGGQGNQPQHF
TRBJ2-1	TRBV27	NA	medium-sized	TGTGCCAGCAGCCCTCTCCAGCGAGGGTACAATGAGCAGTTCTTC	CASSPLQRGYNEQFF
TRBJ1-1	TRBV6-2/TRBV6-3	NA	NA	TGTGCCAGCAGTTGTGACTCCGGACAGACCAACACTGAAGCTTTCTTT	CASSCDSGQTNTEAFF
TRBJ2-1	TRBV25-1	NA	many	TGTGCCAGCAGCCGTTCGGACAGCTTCCTCTACAATGAGCAGTTCTTC	CASSRSDSFLYNEQFF
TRBJ1-5	TRBV3-1	NA	many	TGTGCCAGCAGCCAAGATATGGGAGAGCAGCCCCAGCATTTT	CASSQDMGEQPQHF
TRBJ2-5	TRBV20-1	TRBD2	many	TGCAGTGCTAGTCAGCGGGAGGGCCGTGAGACCCAGTACTTC	CSASQREGRETQYF
TRBJ2-3	TRBV20-1	NA	many	TGCAGTCGGGTTGGTAGCCTAATCACAGATACGCAGTATTTT	CSRVGSLITDTQYF
TRBJ2-7	TRBV6-1	TRBD2	many	TGTGCCAGCAGTGGACTAGCGGGTAATGACGAGCAGTACTTC	CASSGLAGNDEQYF
TRBJ2-1	TRBV5-6	NA	NA	TGTGCCAGCAGCACGACTCCGGCGGGACCTTTGGGTGAGCAGTTCTTC	CASSTTPAGPLGEQFF
TRBJ1-5	TRBV7-2	NA	many	TGTGCCAGCAGCTTAGAACGGAATCAGCCCCAGCATTTT	CASSLERNQPQHF
TRBJ1-5	TRBV2	NA	many	TGTGCCAGCAGGCTAGGAGGGGGTCAGCCCCAGCATTTT	CASRLGGGQPQHF
TRBJ2-1	TRBV12-3/TRBV12-4	NA	NA	TGTGCCAGCAGCCAAACGGGACTCTGGACCTACAATGAGCAGTTCTTC	CASSQTGLWTYNEQFF
TRBJ2-1	TRBV4-1	NA	many	TGCGCCAGCAGCCAACGGGGGCCTGCCCCCTACTACAATGAGCAGTTCTTC	CASSQRGPAPYYNEQFF
TRBJ2-1	TRBV5-5	TRBD2	NA	TGTGCCAGCAGCCGACCTTCTATCGACAGGGAGGCTAGCGGGAGTAGACATGAGCAGTTCTTC	CASSRPSIDREASGSRHEQFF
TRBJ2-3	TRBV24-1	TRBD2	NA	TGTGCCACCAGTGATCTTAGAGGACTAGCGGGAGGGCATACAGATACGCAGTATTTT	CATSDLRGLAGGHTDTQYF
TRBJ2-3	TRBV28	NA	many	TGTGCCAGCAGTTTAGGGAGTTTCACAGATACGCAGTATTTT	CASSLGSFTDTQYF
TRBJ2-7	TRBV6-1	NA	many	TGTGCCAGCAGGAGCGGGGCAGGGGCAAACGAGCAGTACTTC	CASRSGAGANEQYF